What follows are 17 T cell receptor beta chains derived from one specimen sequenced in a study of long-term antiretroviral therapy in people with HIV. Sequencing relied on immunoSEQ assay v3.0, run at survey level. Sequencing used immunoSEQ multiplex PCR; TCRdb keeps in-frame clones, though not all of them. The sample has some 25,000 clones; about 86% are singletons. Specimen: unsorted PBMCs, collected 1.2 years after starting antiretroviral therapy. These receptor sequences come from a man aged 45-60 years with HIV.

This clone occurred a few times. The chain carries TRBV4-1 and TRBJ1-4; D gene uncertain. The CDR3 has 15 amino acids. Trimming shortened V by 6 bases and J by 0 bases, and 11 bases separated the two germline ends. Germline V gives CDR1 MGHRA, CDR2 YSYEKL. CDR3 in amino acids: CASRPGPPTNEKLFF. CDR3 in DNA: TGCGCCAGCAGGCCGGGTCCACCAACTAATGAAAAACTGTTTTTT.

The genes are TRBV7-9 and TRBJ2-7; D ambiguous. This CDR3 is built from 14 residues. V dropped 1 base and J dropped 1 base, with 8 bases sitting between them. CDR1 SEHNR and CDR2 FQNEAQ come from the germline V gene (reference sequence). The CDR3: CASSLGGPSYEQYF. In nucleotides, the CDR3 is TGTGCCAGCAGCTTAGGGGGTCCTTCCTACGAGCAGTACTTC.

The chain has TRBV6-6 and TRBJ1-1; the match to TRBD1 covers 10 bases. The CDR3 runs to 14 residues. Germline assignment: CDR1 MNHNY and CDR2 SVGAGI (reference sequence). V lost 7 bases and J lost 5; bases outside the gene matches: 7. This chain's CDR3 is CASTDRGLGTEAFF. CDR3 coding DNA: TGTGCCAGCACCGACAGGGGGCTGGGGACTGAAGCTTTCTTT.

This clone was seen a few times. The chain is built from TRBV10-3 and TRBJ1-4, with D tentatively TRBD1 (5 bases). CDR3 length: 15 residues. The V gene's germline CDR1 is ENHRY and CDR2 SYGVKD. The V end was cut by 2 bases, the J end by 3 bases, with 10 bases between. The CDR3: CAISEMGEANEKLFF. In DNA form, the CDR3 reads TGTGCCATCAGTGAGATGGGGGAGGCTAATGAAAAACTGTTTTTT.

The genes are TRBV5-4 and TRBJ2-1; D may be TRBD1 (5 bases). CDR1 and CDR2 from the germline V gene are SGHNT and YYREEE (reference sequence). V was cut by 5 bases and J by 4 bases, with 10 bases left in between. CDR3 length: 13 amino acids. The CDR3 region is CASRSRQYNEQFF. CDR3 coding DNA: TGTGCCAGCAGGTCCCGACAGTACAATGAGCAGTTCTTC. The entire variable domain, with the rest obtained from reference TRBV5-4 and TRBJ2-1, is as follows: ETGVTQSPTHLIKTRGQQVTLRCSSQSGHNTVSWYQQALGQGPQFIFQYYREEENGRGNFPPRFSGLQFPNYSSELNVNALELDDSALYLCASRSRQYNEQFFGPGTRLTVL.

The chain combines TRBV30 with TRBJ2-5, with 8 bases identical to TRBD2. The trim removed 0 bases at V and 2 bases at J, leaving 5 bases unmatched. Germline assignment: CDR1 GTSNPN and CDR2 SVGIG (reference sequence). There are 15 residues in the CDR3. The CDR3 DNA reads TGTGCCTGGAGTGTACCGGGCGGGGGGCAAGAGACCCAGTACTTC. Protein product: CAWSVPGGGQETQYF.

V and J are TRBV6-5 and TRBJ1-1; TRBD1 agrees at 7 bases. The germline CDR1 and CDR2 sequences are MNHEY and SVGAGI. The CDR3 loop spans 13 amino acids. Trimming removed 6 bases from V and 7 bases from J; junction bases left unmatched: 8. CDR3 amino acids: CASRETGLGEAFF. The CDR3 DNA reads as TGTGCCAGCAGGGAGACAGGGTTGGGTGAAGCTTTCTTT.

The rearrangement links TRBV19 to TRBJ1-5, with D perhaps matching TRBD1 (5 bases). Germline CDR1 reads LNHDA; CDR2 reads SQIVND (reference sequence). The V end was cut by 5 bases, the J end by 0 bases, with 14 bases between. The CDR3 has 16 amino acids. CDR3 residues: CASSLGGGYSNQPQHF. The CDR3 DNA reads as TGTGCCAGTAGTTTGGGGGGAGGATATAGCAATCAGCCCCAGCATTTT.

The chain has TRBV2 and TRBJ1-2, with 7 bases identical to TRBD1. The V gene's germline CDR1 is SNHLY and CDR2 FYNNEI. The V and J ends lost 3 bases and 8 bases, in that order; junction bases with no gene match: 6. The CDR3 is made up of 13 amino acids. As DNA, the CDR3 is TGTGCCAGCAGTGACGGACAGGCTAAAGGCTACACCTTC. Its translation is CASSDGQAKGYTF.

The V gene is TRBV5-5, the J gene TRBJ2-7; 7 nucleotides align to TRBD1. The V segment lost 4 bases and the J segment 2 bases; nucleotides outside the gene matches: 12. The CDR3 length is 16 residues. Germline V gene sequence: CDR1 SGHKS, CDR2 YYEKEE (reference sequence). The CDR3 protein is CASSPASDRVAYEQYF. The CDR3 DNA follows: TGTGCCAGCAGCCCCGCTAGTGACAGGGTTGCCTACGAGCAGTACTTC.

The rearrangement uses TRBV27 and TRBJ1-5; no clear D. The CDR3 totals 13 residues. Trimming pared 1 base from V and 7 bases from J, leaving 8 bases between. CDR1 is MNHEY and CDR2 is SMNVEV in the germline V gene (reference sequence). CDR3 in DNA: TGTGCCAGCAGTTTATTCCAGGACCAGCCCCAGCATTTT. Its translation is CASSLFQDQPQHF.

This chain links TRBV29-1 with TRBJ2-2; TRBD1 agrees at 7 bases. The germline V gene has CDR1 SQVTM and CDR2 ANQGSEA. The CDR3 runs to 16 residues. The ends lost 2 bases at V and 1 base at J; junction bases unmatched: 7. The CDR3 sequence: CSVEMKTGQNTGELFF. The CDR3 nucleotides read TGCAGCGTTGAAATGAAGACAGGGCAGAACACCGGGGAGCTGTTTTTT.

V gene TRBV2 combines with J gene TRBJ2-5; tentative D call: TRBD2 (6 bases). The germline V gene has CDR1 SNHLY and CDR2 FYNNEI. The CDR3 is 14 residues long. Trimming left V 10 bases short and J 3 bases short, with 18 bases between. CDR3 DNA sequence: TGTGCCATTCAACTGGGGCTAGCGAAAGAGACCCAGTACTTC. It is translated as CAIQLGLAKETQYF.

J is TRBJ1-6 and V is TRBV28; TRBD1 is a possible D gene (5 bases). V was pared by 6 bases and J by 0 bases, with 15 bases between. CDR1 and CDR2 from the germline V gene are MDHEN and SYDVKM. This CDR3 comprises 17 residues. The CDR3: CASRDTNPSSYNSPLHF. CDR3 DNA: TGTGCCAGCAGGGACACCAACCCGAGCTCCTATAATTCACCCCTCCACTTT. The full variable domain, completed using reference TRBV28 and TRBJ1-6, is DVKVTQSSRYLVKRTGEKVFLECVQDMDHENMFWYRQDPGLGLRLIYFSYDVKMKEKGDIPEGYSVSREKKERFSLILESASTNQTSMYLCASRDTNPSSYNSPLHFGNGTRLTVT.

V usage is TRBV6-6 and J usage is TRBJ1-6; a possible D gene is TRBD1 (5 bases). The germline gives CDR1 MNHNY, CDR2 SVGAGI (reference sequence). V lost 7 bases and J 7 bases, leaving 14 bases between the germline ends. The length of the CDR3 is 14 residues. DNA of the CDR3: TGTGCCAGCACTCTCGGGGGTCTAAATTCACCCCTCCACTTT. It translates to CASTLGGLNSPLHF.

V gene TRBV19 combines with J gene TRBJ1-2; 10 bases map to TRBD1. The length of the CDR3 is 17 residues. V gave up 10 bases and J gave up 1 base; unmatched junction bases: 15. Germline lookup yields CDR1 LNHDA and CDR2 SQIVND (reference sequence). The CDR3 DNA reads as TGTGCCACCAAGTTCCGGACAGGGGGTAGGGATAACTATGGCTACACCTTC. This sequence encodes CATKFRTGGRDNYGYTF.

This chain joins TRBV11-1 and TRBJ2-2, with 8 bases that match TRBD2. V was clipped by 8 bases and J by 5 bases; unmatched bases: 7. Germline V gene sequence: CDR1 SGHAT, CDR2 FQDESV (reference sequence). The CDR3 has 14 residues. The CDR3 loop is CASLGGARTGELFF. The CDR3 nucleotides are TGTGCCAGCCTCGGGGGGGCGCGGACCGGGGAGCTGTTTTTT.